This TCR beta chain originates from a study of human T cells and chemical hapten exposure. This clonotype came up many times. Unique molecular identifiers were attached to individual cDNA molecules during library preparation. TCRdb called the RACE reads again in MiXCR, with one record for every CDR3 protein. The sample carries 300,000 to 450,000 distinct CDR3 sequences, approximately 5.8% recorded once. Time point: pre-sensitization, week 0. The sample's treatment: therapeutic diphenylcyclopropenone sensitization with weekly scalp DPC. Trimming took 0 bases from V and 0 from J, leaving 9 bases between them. The CDR3 is 16 residues long. Germline V gene sequence: CDR1 LGHDT, CDR2 YNNKEL (reference sequence).

This chain uses TRBV3-1 with TRBJ1-3; no clear D gene. This clonotype originated in a woman aged 18-35 years with alopecia areata. Some clones in this sample may be carry-over from other donors' samples. The sample here was whole blood, taken in connection with sensitization to the hapten diphenylcyclopropenone (DPC). CDR3 amino acids: CASSQEPGNSGNTIYF. The CDR3 DNA reads as TGTGCCAGCAGCCAAGAGCCGGGGAACTCTGGAAACACCATATATTTT.